This T cell receptor beta chain was observed in a study of cytomegalovirus exposure and HLA in healthy donors. The CDR3 covers 14 residues. The trim removed 5 bases at V and 5 bases at J, leaving 4 bases unmatched. Germline CDR1 reads MNHNS; CDR2 reads SASEGT. PCR was performed using 60 Vbeta and 13 Jbeta primers. This table comes from immunoSEQ multiplex PCR, and its TCRdb copy is limited to in-frame clones, with some not included. Seen here are over 85,000 clones, approximately 80% observed once, and the top ten hold 3% to 4%. Sequencing was carried out using PBMCs. The rearrangement links TRBV6-1 to TRBJ2-1; TRBD1 matches 9 bases. The clonotype originates from a female donor in good health and CMV-seropositive. CDR3 residues: CASSRDREDNEQFF. CDR3 DNA: TGTGCCAGCAGTAGGGACAGGGAGGACAATGAGCAGTTCTTC.